The 26 T cell receptor beta chains presented below share a single source sample, sequenced in a study of blood T cell repertoires in COVID-19. Profiled with immunoSEQ multiplex PCR; TCRdb holds only in-frame clones, not every one. The table has over 400,000 clones, about nine tenths seen once; the top ten hold around 7.9%. Sample: PBMCs or T cells enriched from blood (not recorded which). The origin of the receptors is a woman aged 55-70 years who had recovered from COVID-19.

This sequence joins TRBV21-1 and TRBJ2-6; TRBD1, the table's D call, lacks a check against the DNA. TRBV21-1 constitutes a pseudogene. CDR3 length: 18 amino acids. The CDR3 region is CASSKTGQTISGANVLTF. CDR3 bases: TGTGCCAGCAGCAAAACGGGACAGACCATCTCTGGGGCCAACGTCCTGACTTTC.

The chain is built from TRBV11-3 and TRBJ2-2; the D gene is possibly TRBD2 (5 bases). Trimming shortened V by 10 bases and J by 5 bases, and 17 bases separated the two germline ends. This CDR3 region has 14 residues. Germline CDR1 reads SGHNT; CDR2 reads YENEEA. In nucleotides, the CDR3 is TGTGCCACCAAGACCACGGGAATTACCGGGGAGCTGTTTTTT. Translated, it gives CATKTTGITGELFF.

The gene calls are TRBV5-1 and TRBJ2-3; TRBD2 might be the D (5 bases). The germline V and J ends were trimmed by 7 bases and 2 bases, with 17 bases remaining between them. CDR3 length: 15 amino acids. Germline CDR1 SGHRS, CDR2 YFSETQ. In nucleotides, the CDR3 is TGCGCCAGCTTGAGGGTCGGTGCCAACACAGATACGCAGTATTTT. Translated, it gives CASLRVGANTDTQYF.

The chain combines TRBV11-3 with TRBJ1-1; the match to TRBD1 covers 7 bases. The V gene end was trimmed by 2 bases and the J gene end by 4 bases; junction bases not matched to a gene: 10. This CDR3 has 16 residues. Germline CDR1 reads SGHNT; CDR2 reads YENEEA. The CDR3 DNA follows: TGTGCCAGCAGCTTACTCCCGACAGGGAGGTTCACTGAAGCTTTCTTT. It is translated as CASSLLPTGRFTEAFF.

Concerning this clone itself: The same CDR3 arises from other DNA sequences in this sample as well. For the CDR3, the DNA is TGTGCCAGCTCACCGGGAGGCCCCAGCAATCAGCCCCAGCATTTT. Amino acids: CASSPGGPSNQPQHF. The J gene is TRBJ1-5, the V gene TRBV18; no reliable D call. Germline assignment: CDR1 KGHSH and CDR2 LQKENI. The CDR3 contains 15 residues. Trimming left V 3 bases short and J 1 base short, with 10 bases between.

CDR3 DNA sequence: TGTGCCAGCAGTTTTACCGACAGTTTCTACAATGAGCAGTTCTTC. It specifies CASSFTDSFYNEQFF. The chain couples TRBV7-2 to TRBJ2-1; tentatively, D is TRBD1 (5 bases). This CDR3 region has 15 residues. The germline V and J ends were trimmed by 6 bases and 3 bases, with 15 bases remaining between them. CDR1 SGHTA and CDR2 FQGNSA come from the germline V gene.

The chain recombines TRBV5-1 with TRBJ2-2, with 8 bases fitting TRBD1. CDR1 is SGHRS and CDR2 is YFSETQ in the germline V gene. V gave up 4 bases and J gave up 3 bases; unmatched junction bases: 8. The CDR3 has 16 amino acids. The CDR3 protein is CASSPQPGQDTGELFF. DNA of the CDR3: TGCGCCAGCAGCCCACAACCGGGACAGGACACCGGGGAGCTGTTTTTT.

V gene TRBV27 combines with J gene TRBJ1-1, with D hard to call. Trimming stripped 6 bases from V and 11 bases from J, with 19 bases between. The CDR3 is 13 residues long. Germline values: CDR1 MNHEY, CDR2 SMNVEV (reference sequence). The CDR3 bases are TGTGCCAGCAGACAAGAGGCCGGAAGGATGGCTTTCTTT. Protein product: CASRQEAGRMAFF.

The gene calls are TRBV19 and TRBJ2-7; D is uncertain. The V and J ends lost 6 bases and 3 bases respectively, with 12 bases between them. The CDR3 totals 13 residues. CDR1 and CDR2 from the germline V gene are LNHDA and SQIVND (reference sequence). CDR3 protein: CASSLGLGYEQYF. The CDR3 DNA is TGTGCCAGTAGCCTAGGCCTGGGCTACGAGCAGTACTTC.

This clone was seen only once. The J gene is TRBJ1-2, the V gene TRBV5-1; a weak D match, TRBD1 (5 bases). From germline, CDR1 is SGHRS and CDR2 YFSETQ. Between the trimmed V and J ends, which lost 2 bases and 1 base, there was a span of 12 bases. This CDR3 contains 15 residues. The CDR3 here is CASSFGSTVNYGYTF. The CDR3 nucleotides read TGCGCCAGCAGCTTTGGATCGACAGTTAACTATGGCTACACCTTC.

This chain links TRBV27 with TRBJ2-1, with D possibly matching TRBD1 (5 bases). CDR1 and CDR2 from the germline V gene are MNHEY and SMNVEV (reference sequence). This CDR3 spans 14 amino acids. Trimming left V 5 bases short and J 12 bases short, with 20 bases between. CDR3 nucleotide sequence: TGTGCCAGCAGTCCCCTCGTCCCACAGGCCGCGCAGTTCTTC. Protein: CASSPLVPQAAQFF.

This chain uses TRBV19 with TRBJ1-4; TRBD1 is a possible D gene (5 bases). Germline V gives CDR1 LNHDA, CDR2 SQIVND (reference sequence). This CDR3 comprises 14 residues. V was pared by 3 bases and J by 9 bases, with 14 bases between. CDR3 region: CASSMPQGYKKLFF. The CDR3 DNA reads TGTGCCAGTAGTATGCCCCAGGGTTACAAAAAACTGTTTTTT.

The chain employs TRBV11-3 and TRBJ2-6; D remains unclear. Trimming took off 4 bases at V and 3 bases at J, with 7 bases between the two ends. Germline V gives CDR1 SGHNT, CDR2 YENEEA. CDR3 length: 14 residues. CDR3 protein: CASSSPVGANVLTF. The CDR3 DNA sequence: TGTGCCAGCAGCTCCCCCGTTGGGGCCAACGTCCTGACTTTC.

The rearrangement links TRBV6-4 to TRBJ2-2, with 8 bases fitting TRBD2. The germline gives CDR1 MRHNA, CDR2 SNTAGT. This CDR3 has 15 amino acids. With V trimmed by 8 bases and J by 4 bases, 9 bases remained unmatched. CDR3 sequence: CASGPGGAGTGELFF. DNA of the CDR3: TGTGCCAGCGGTCCCGGGGGGGCCGGCACCGGGGAGCTGTTTTTT.

This chain connects TRBV29-1 to TRBJ2-5, with TRBD2 matching over 7 bases. The V segment lost 8 bases and the J segment 5 bases; nucleotides outside the gene matches: 11. Germline V gives CDR1 SQVTM, CDR2 ANQGSEA. The CDR3 length is 13 residues. In DNA form, the CDR3 reads TGCAGCAAATCGACTAGCTCGCGGGAGACCCAGTACTTC. Translating it yields CSKSTSSRETQYF. The variable domain in full, completed from reference TRBV29-1 and TRBJ2-5, reads SAVISQKPSRDICQRGTSLTIQCQVDSQVTMMFWYRQQPGQSLTLIATANQGSEATYESGFVIDKFPISRPNLTFSTLTVSNMSPEDSSIYLCSKSTSSRETQYFGPGTRLLVL.

The V gene is TRBV24-1, the J gene TRBJ1-5; no definite D call. This CDR3 contains 14 residues. Germline assignment: CDR1 KGHDR and CDR2 SFDVKD. V was cut by 8 bases and J by 1 base, with 11 bases left in between. The CDR3 sequence: CATNGGNSNQPQHF. The CDR3 nucleotides read TGTGCCACCAATGGCGGTAACAGCAATCAGCCCCAGCATTTT.

The chain has TRBV6-5 and TRBJ1-2, with 7 bases matching TRBD1. The germline CDR1 and CDR2 sequences are MNHEY and SVGAGI. This CDR3 comprises 15 residues. J was trimmed by 4 bases and V by 6 bases; bases with no gene match: 11. CDR3 DNA sequence: TGTGCCAGCAGGCCCTCCGGGACAGAGGGCTATGGCTACACCTTC. Translation gives CASRPSGTEGYGYTF.

V is TRBV5-8 and J is TRBJ2-3; 7 bases match TRBD1. Germline assignment: CDR1 SGHTS and CDR2 YDEGEE. This CDR3 contains 14 residues. V was clipped by 4 bases and J by 3 bases; unmatched bases: 5. Here the CDR3 reads CASSLQGSTDTQYF. The CDR3 coding sequence is TGTGCCAGCAGCCTACAGGGGTCTACAGATACGCAGTATTTT.

The chain joins TRBV5-1 to TRBJ2-3; TRBD2 matches 14 bases. CDR1 is SGHRS, CDR2 YFSETQ, per germline. The CDR3 contains 16 residues. Germline trimming cut 3 bases from V and 4 bases from J; bases unmatched to any gene: 4. The CDR3 nucleotides are TGCGCCAGCAGCTGGAAGACTAGCGGGGGGGCAGATACGCAGTATTTT. Residues: CASSWKTSGGADTQYF.

In this sample, this clone turned up once. The chain joins TRBV7-9 to TRBJ1-1, with D perhaps matching TRBD1 (5 bases). This CDR3 has 15 residues. Between the trimmed V and J ends, which lost 5 bases and 7 bases, there was a span of 20 bases. CDR1 and CDR2 from the germline V gene are SEHNR and FQNEAQ (reference sequence). In nucleotides, the CDR3 is TGTGCCAGCAGCCCTCATGGGGCGACGACAAATGAAGCTTTCTTT. This codes for CASSPHGATTNEAFF.

The chain uses TRBV7-9 and TRBJ1-4; maybe TRBD1 (5 bases). V was shortened by 1 base and J by 10 bases, with 13 bases between the two germline ends. CDR1 is SEHNR, CDR2 FQNEAQ, per germline (reference sequence). The CDR3 is 14 residues long. As DNA, the CDR3 is TGTGCCAGCAGCTTAGTCGGGGGGTTGGGAAAACTGTTTTTT. Protein product: CASSLVGGLGKLFF.

This clone was counted a single time. This chain joins TRBV5-1 and TRBJ2-7; TRBD2 agrees at 7 bases. Germline CDR1 and CDR2: SGHRS and YFSETQ. J lost 5 bases, V lost 4 bases, and 9 bases had no gene match. The CDR3 is made up of 14 amino acids. CDR3 nucleotides: TGCGCCAGCAGCATTCCCGCTAGCGGTAACGAGCAGTACTTC. This encodes CASSIPASGNEQYF.

V and J are TRBV29-1 and TRBJ1-2; 9 bases match TRBD1. The V gene's germline CDR1 is SQVTM and CDR2 ANQGSEA. The CDR3 totals 14 residues. With 6 bases clipped from V and 4 bases from J, the junction kept 9 bases outside the gene matches. CDR3 amino acids: CSVPDRGTGYGYTF. Written as DNA, the CDR3 is TGCAGCGTCCCAGACAGGGGGACTGGCTATGGCTACACCTTC.

This chain links TRBV12-5 with TRBJ2-7, with a tentative D call TRBD1 (6 bases). CDR3 length: 14 amino acids. V dropped 1 base and J dropped 5 bases, with 12 bases sitting between them. CDR1 LGHNT and CDR2 FRNRAP come from the germline V gene. CDR3 bases: TGTGCTAGTGGTTTGGGGGGGCGCTTCCACGAGCAGTACGTC. Amino acids: CASGLGGRFHEQYV.

The rearrangement uses TRBV9 and TRBJ2-3; maybe TRBD2 (6 bases). From germline, CDR1 is SGDLS and CDR2 YYNGEE. Trimming took off 3 bases at V and 6 bases at J, with 11 bases between the two ends. This CDR3 region has 13 residues. Written as DNA, the CDR3 is TGTGCCAGCAGCGGTACTGGGGGGGATACGCAGTATTTT. The encoded protein is CASSGTGGDTQYF.

This clone was observed once. The V gene is TRBV7-6, the J gene TRBJ1-5, with D unclear. The V and J ends lost 1 base and 5 bases respectively, with 12 bases between them. The CDR3 spans 15 residues. Germline V gene sequence: CDR1 SGHVS, CDR2 FNYEAQ. Here the CDR3 reads CASSLDEGRYQPQHF. Here the CDR3 DNA reads TGTGCCAGCAGCTTAGATGAGGGAAGGTATCAGCCCCAGCATTTT.